The 5 T cell receptor beta chains in this list originate from one sample, sequenced in a study of blood T cell repertoires in COVID-19. Repertoires were generated with immunoSEQ multiplex PCR, while TCRdb's copy carries only in-frame clones and drops some. Seen here are 100,000 or so clones, around 85% observed once, and the top ten hold around 20%. The source material was peripheral blood. Receptors were obtained from a man aged 65 to 85 with active or convalescent COVID-19.

This chain links TRBV9 with TRBJ2-2, with a possible D match to TRBD1 (5 bases). Trimming took 0 bases from V and 6 from J, leaving 9 bases between them. The germline V gene has CDR1 SGDLS and CDR2 YYNGEE. The CDR3 is 14 amino acids. The CDR3 nucleotides read TGTGCCAGCAGCGTAGGACCAGGGTCCGGGGAGCTGTTTTTT. Protein: CASSVGPGSGELFF.

This chain links TRBV5-4 with TRBJ2-3, with no clear D. The CDR3 extends over 11 amino acids. From germline, CDR1 is SGHNT and CDR2 YYREEE (reference sequence). V lost 1 base, J lost 6 bases, and 3 bases lay in between. The CDR3 region is CASSLRDTQYF. The DNA of the CDR3 is TGTGCCAGCAGCTTGCGGGATACGCAGTATTTT.

The V and J genes are TRBV7-8 and TRBJ2-5; 9 bases are a match to TRBD2. V trimming: 3 bases; J trimming: 1 base; junction bases outside the gene matches: 6. CDR3 size: 16 residues. Germline V gene data show CDR1 as SGHVS and CDR2 as FQNEAQ. CDR3 sequence reads: CASSFVGGRAQETQYF. CDR3 nucleotide sequence: TGTGCCAGCAGCTTCGTCGGCGGGAGGGCCCAAGAGACCCAGTACTTC.

There are a few counts of this clone. The V call is TRBV19, the J call TRBJ1-5, with 7 bases aligning to TRBD1. The CDR3 runs 15 residues. J lost 2 bases, V lost 3 bases, and 4 bases had no gene match. Germline CDR1 and CDR2: LNHDA and SQIVND (reference sequence). As DNA, the CDR3 is TGTGCCAGTAGTATTGGGACAGCCCGCAATCAGCCCCAGCATTTT. This translates into CASSIGTARNQPQHF.

The chain joins TRBV12-5 to TRBJ1-3, with D hard to call. V lost 3 bases and J lost 3, with 12 bases in between. Germline loops: CDR1 LGHNT, CDR2 FRNRAP. The CDR3 runs 15 residues. This CDR3 is CASGFLAGYGNTIYF. In DNA form, the CDR3 reads TGTGCTAGTGGTTTTCTTGCGGGGTATGGAAACACCATATATTTT.